This entry features one T cell receptor beta chain sequence. Its specificity is not known. The record originates from a study of cytomegalovirus exposure and HLA in healthy donors. Findings and caveats of the study: An analysis that was carried out later associated some 17,000 TCR beta sequences with HLA alleles at 0.05 false discovery rate. Earlier findings revealed that most TCR beta V segments proved productive either about 87% or about 30% of the time. What TCR beta sequences reportedly achieved was accurate prediction of HLA-A and HLA-B alleles in most subjects.

Primers: 60 Vbeta forward and 13 Jbeta reverse. Data came from immunoSEQ multiplex PCR; TCRdb stores just in-frame clones and leaves some out. The sample comprises about 190,000 clones, about 86% of which are singletons, and about 2.3% rests with the top ten. Although they were nominally healthy when sampled, donors likely had unrecorded immune exposures. V was pared by 5 bases and J by 4 bases, with 8 bases of the junction left unmatched. CDR1 is KGHSH, CDR2 LQKENI, per germline. The CDR3 spans 15 residues. Sequenced input: PBMCs. The clonotype was recovered from a woman younger than 45 in good health and CMV-seronegative. The rearrangement joins TRBV18 to TRBJ1-2; 9 bases are a match to TRBD1. The CDR3 nucleotides are TGTGCCAGCTCATCAGGGCCGGGACAGGGCTATGGCTACACCTTC. It translates to CASSSGPGQGYGYTF.